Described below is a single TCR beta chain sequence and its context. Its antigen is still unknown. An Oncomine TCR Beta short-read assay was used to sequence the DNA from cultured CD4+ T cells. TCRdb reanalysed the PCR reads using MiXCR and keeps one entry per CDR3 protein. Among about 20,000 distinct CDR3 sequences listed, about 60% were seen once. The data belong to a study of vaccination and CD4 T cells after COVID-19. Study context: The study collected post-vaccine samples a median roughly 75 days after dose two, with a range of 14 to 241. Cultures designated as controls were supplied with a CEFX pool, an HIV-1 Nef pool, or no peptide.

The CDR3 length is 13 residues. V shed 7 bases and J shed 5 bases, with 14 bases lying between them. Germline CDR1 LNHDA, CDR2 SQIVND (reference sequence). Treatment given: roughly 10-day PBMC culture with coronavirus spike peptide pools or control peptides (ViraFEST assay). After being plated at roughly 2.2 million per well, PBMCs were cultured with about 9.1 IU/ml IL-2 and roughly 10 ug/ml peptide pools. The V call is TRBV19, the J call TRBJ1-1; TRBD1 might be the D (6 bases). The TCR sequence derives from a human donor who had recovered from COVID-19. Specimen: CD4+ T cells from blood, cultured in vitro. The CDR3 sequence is CASKEGEWTEAFF. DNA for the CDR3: TGTGCCAGTAAGGAGGGGGAGTGGACTGAAGCTTTCTTT.